The 4 T cell receptor beta chains below all came from one sample that was sequenced in a study of Graves' ophthalmopathy and Graves' hyperthyroidism. Amplification of TCR beta CDR3 regions used RNA transcripts. The authors performed first-round RT-PCR with HTBI primers and then a second-round multiplex PCR. MiXCR was run by TCRdb on the multiplex PCR reads, yielding one entry per CDR3 protein. The sample includes about 400,000 distinct CDR3 sequences, over 20% of them seen just once. Sequenced: peripheral blood. The receptors originated from a woman aged 18-30 years with stable Graves' hyperthyroidism.

This clonotype was observed at least ten times. The rearrangement uses TRBV6-5 and TRBJ1-2; perhaps TRBD1 as D (5 bases). Germline assignment: CDR1 MNHEY and CDR2 SVGAGI. This CDR3 comprises 13 residues. Trimming shortened V by 6 bases and J by 7 bases, and 15 bases separated the two germline ends. CDR3 coding DNA: TGTGCCAGCAGAGGGACCGCGAGAGGTGGCTACACCTTC. Translation: CASRGTARGGYTF.

A few counts support this clonotype. The chain has TRBV18 and TRBJ2-7; TRBD2 matches 8 bases. The germline CDR1 and CDR2 sequences are KGHSH and LQKENI. The CDR3 is 15 residues long. Trimming removed 6 bases from V and 4 bases from J; junction bases left unmatched: 11. CDR3 loop: CASSGSGTPGYEQYF. In DNA, the CDR3 is TGTGCCAGCTCGGGTAGCGGGACCCCAGGGTACGAGCAGTACTTC.

This clonotype was detected ten times or more. This chain links TRBV12-3 or TRBV12-4 with TRBJ2-2, with 8 bases lining up with TRBD2. V dropped 3 bases and J dropped 0; count of bases not matched to a gene: 9. The CDR3 extends over 18 amino acids. CDR3 amino acids: CASSFGLARGANTGELFF. The CDR3 DNA sequence: TGTGCCAGCAGTTTTGGTTTAGCGCGGGGGGCGAACACCGGGGAGCTGTTTTTT.

There are many counts of this clonotype. This chain connects TRBV12-3 or TRBV12-4 to TRBJ1-6; D might be TRBD1 (5 bases). The CDR3 sequence is 14 residues long. Deletions cut 4 bases from V and 9 bases from J, with 13 bases between. DNA for the CDR3: TGTGCCAGCAGTTCCGGGGGGATTGGTTCACCCCTCCACTTT. Its protein product is CASSSGGIGSPLHF.